These 3 T cell receptor beta chains share one sample of origin, sequenced in a study of high-grade serous ovarian cancer treatment subgroups. The data were produced by immunoSEQ multiplex PCR, yet TCRdb's version contains in-frame clones alone and is incomplete. The data contain 7,500 to 9,500 clones, around 72% of them singletons. Tumor tissue was taken before any definitive surgery or chemotherapy was given. The sample comprised tumor tissue. These receptor sequences come from a human donor with high-grade serous ovarian cancer.

The CDR3 bases are TGTGCCAGCAGCTTATGGGGCTCCAGTACGGGTGAAAAACTGTTTTTT. It specifies CASSLWGSSTGEKLFF. V and J are TRBV7-9 and TRBJ1-4; possible D gene TRBD1, 5 bases. The CDR3 spans 16 residues. CDR1 and CDR2 from the germline V gene are SEHNR and FQNEAQ (reference sequence). V lost 2 bases to trimming and J lost 7 bases, with 17 bases between them.

J is TRBJ2-1 and V is TRBV11-2; no reliable D call. The ends were cut back, 6 bases at V and 6 bases at J, with 18 bases in the middle. This CDR3 has 15 amino acids. Germline V CDR1 and CDR2: SGHAT, FQNNGV. The CDR3 coding sequence is TGTGCCAGCAGTCATTACACCTTGCAGGCCAATGAGCAGTTCTTC. The encoded protein is CASSHYTLQANEQFF.

This clone was picked up a small number of times. The chain employs TRBV27 and TRBJ1-6; D is undetermined. The CDR3 has 13 amino acids. V lost 8 bases and J lost 6, with 11 bases in between. Germline V lookup: CDR1 MNHEY, CDR2 SMNVEV (reference sequence). CDR3 coding DNA: TGTGCCAGCCGACCCTATACTAATTCACCCCTCCACTTT. Its protein product is CASRPYTNSPLHF.